These 20 T cell receptor beta chains share one sample of origin, sequenced in a study of PD-1 blockade in classical Hodgkin lymphoma. Profiled with immunoSEQ multiplex PCR; TCRdb holds only in-frame clones, not every one. This sample has about 84,000 clones, with roughly 90% found just once. Every patient had relapsed following autologous stem cell transplantation, and cohorts differed in brentuximab vedotin exposure. Sequenced material: peripheral blood mononuclear cells (PBMCs), taken at baseline. The receptors come from a human donor with classical Hodgkin lymphoma.

The chain couples TRBV6-5 to TRBJ1-2; D might be TRBD1 (6 bases). The ends were cut back, 4 bases at V and 4 bases at J, with 19 bases in the middle. Per the germline V gene, CDR1 is MNHEY and CDR2 is SVGAGI. The CDR3 spans 16 residues. CDR3 amino acids: CASSSIGGGAGYGYTF. In DNA form, the CDR3 reads TGTGCCAGCAGTTCCATCGGAGGGGGGGCTGGCTATGGCTACACCTTC.

In this sample, this clone turned up once. V usage is TRBV28 and J usage is TRBJ2-1; possibly TRBD2 for D (5 bases). The germline gives CDR1 MDHEN, CDR2 SYDVKM. V gave up 5 bases and J gave up 2 bases, with 16 bases separating them. This CDR3 has 16 residues. This CDR3 is CASSPMGKRAYNEQFF. For the CDR3, the DNA is TGTGCCAGCAGTCCGATGGGGAAGAGGGCCTACAATGAGCAGTTCTTC.

The V call is TRBV27, the J call TRBJ1-2; the D is unclear. There are 13 residues in the CDR3. Germline CDR1 and CDR2: MNHEY and SMNVEV (reference sequence). Trimming removed 3 bases at V and 3 bases at J, with 8 bases between. The DNA for the CDR3 is TGTGCCAGCAGTTTGTCGGAAGACTATGGCTACACCTTC. As protein: CASSLSEDYGYTF.

The genes are TRBV5-1 and TRBJ2-5; D assignment may be TRBD1 or TRBD2 (5 bases each). The CDR3 length is 15 residues. The germline gives CDR1 SGHRS, CDR2 YFSETQ. V lost 0 bases to trimming and J lost 3 bases, with 12 bases between them. The CDR3, as DNA: TGCGCCAGCAGCTTGGCTGGGACGGCTAAAGAGACCCAGTACTTC. The encoded protein is CASSLAGTAKETQYF.

Here the CDR3 reads CASSMTGGEKLFF. CDR3 DNA sequence: TGTGCCAGCAGCATGACAGGGGGGGAAAAACTGTTTTTT. The chain has TRBV5-4 and TRBJ1-4; 9 bases line up with TRBD1. This CDR3 is 13 amino acids long. Germline trimming cut 4 bases from V and 8 bases from J; bases unmatched to any gene: 3. Germline values: CDR1 SGHNT, CDR2 YYREEE (reference sequence).

This chain links TRBV27 with TRBJ1-5, with D perhaps TRBD1 (5 bases). Germline assignment: CDR1 MNHEY and CDR2 SMNVEV (reference sequence). V was trimmed by 6 bases and J by 6 bases, leaving 15 bases between them. CDR3 length equals 14 residues. The CDR3 nucleotides read TGTGCCAGCAGAACGGACACTCGGGGTCAGCCCCAGCATTTT. Its protein product is CASRTDTRGQPQHF.

The rearrangement links TRBV11-2 to TRBJ2-7; no definite D call. CDR1 and CDR2 (germline): SGHAT, FQNNGV. Trimming took off 0 bases at V and 2 bases at J, with 17 bases between the two ends. The CDR3 length is 17 residues. CDR3 residues: CASSLDLLILSPYEQYF. Written as DNA, the CDR3 is TGTGCCAGCAGCTTAGATCTTTTGATCCTCAGTCCCTACGAGCAGTACTTC.

The chain joins TRBV7-2 to TRBJ1-5, with 7 bases identical to TRBD1. The V gene's germline CDR1 is SGHTA and CDR2 FQGNSA. Trimming at V came to 3 bases and at J to 11 bases, leaving 4 bases not matched to a gene. This CDR3 has 12 residues. The CDR3 DNA reads TGTGCCAGCAGCTTGGACAGGACGGCCCAGCATTTT. It yields the protein CASSLDRTAQHF.

The genes are TRBV5-1 and TRBJ2-3, with 10 positions matching TRBD2. The CDR3 has 15 amino acids. Germline CDR1 reads SGHRS; CDR2 reads YFSETQ. The V gene end was trimmed by 4 bases and the J gene end by 3 bases; junction bases not matched to a gene: 5. The DNA for the CDR3 is TGCGCCAGCAGCAACAGCGGGAGGGTGACAGATACGCAGTATTTT. Amino acid sequence: CASSNSGRVTDTQYF.

J is TRBJ1-3 and V is TRBV9; D is uncertain. CDR1 and CDR2 from the germline V gene are SGDLS and YYNGEE. Deletions cut 3 bases from V and 7 bases from J, with 8 bases between. This CDR3 spans 12 amino acids. CDR3: CASSEVTNTIYF. DNA for the CDR3: TGTGCCAGCAGCGAGGTGACGAACACCATATATTTT.

This clone is a singleton in its sample. This chain links TRBV4-1 with TRBJ1-4; D call uncertain. Germline lookup yields CDR1 MGHRA and CDR2 YSYEKL. Trimming pared 4 bases from V and 8 bases from J, leaving 11 bases between. CDR3 length equals 13 residues. This CDR3 reads CASSLGSREKLFF. Here the CDR3 DNA reads TGCGCCAGCAGCCTGGGGTCACGAGAAAAACTGTTTTTT.

This clone was detected only once. V gene TRBV5-4 combines with J gene TRBJ1-1; no firm D call. V gave up 4 bases and J gave up 1 base, with 14 bases separating them. From germline, CDR1 is SGHNT and CDR2 YYREEE (reference sequence). This CDR3 spans 15 amino acids. The CDR3 reads CASSPEGSANTEAFF. For the CDR3, the DNA is TGTGCCAGCAGCCCGGAGGGCTCTGCGAACACTGAAGCTTTCTTT.

This clone is a singleton in its sample. The chain is built from TRBV30 and TRBJ1-2; 7 bases are shared with TRBD1. J lost 5 bases, V lost 3 bases, and 15 bases had no gene match. Per the germline V gene, CDR1 is GTSNPN and CDR2 is SVGIG (reference sequence). CDR3 length: 16 amino acids. This chain's CDR3 is CAWRDRFGYFGYGYTF. The DNA for the CDR3 is TGTGCCTGGAGGGACAGGTTTGGGTATTTTGGTTATGGCTACACCTTC.

This chain connects TRBV6-1 to TRBJ2-5, with 8 bases fitting TRBD2. CDR3 length equals 16 residues. The V gene end was trimmed by 2 bases and the J gene end by 3 bases; junction bases not matched to a gene: 8. The germline V gene encodes CDR1 MNHNS and CDR2 SASEGT. The CDR3: CASSELGLEVEETQYF. Here the CDR3 DNA reads TGTGCCAGCAGTGAATTGGGACTAGAGGTTGAAGAGACCCAGTACTTC.

V is TRBV4-2 and J is TRBJ2-2; maybe TRBD2 (5 bases). This CDR3 has 16 amino acids. Trimming stripped 1 base from V and 1 base from J, with 10 bases between. Germline CDR1 LGHNA, CDR2 YNFKEQ. The CDR3 DNA reads as TGTGCCAGCAGCCAAGTTGCTAGCTGGAACACCGGGGAGCTGTTTTTT. Protein: CASSQVASWNTGELFF.

J is TRBJ2-7 and V is TRBV7-9; 7 positions agree with TRBD2. Germline values: CDR1 SEHNR, CDR2 FQNEAQ (reference sequence). V trimming: 2 bases; J trimming: 0 bases; junction bases outside the gene matches: 4. CDR3 length: 15 amino acids. CDR3 DNA: TGTGCCAGCAGCTTAAGGCGGGAGCGCTCCTACGAGCAGTACTTC. It translates to CASSLRRERSYEQYF.

The V and J genes are TRBV2 and TRBJ2-1, with D possibly being TRBD2 (5 bases). The CDR3 consists of 16 residues. In germline, CDR1 is SNHLY, CDR2 FYNNEI. Trimming shortened V by 3 bases and J by 2 bases, and 14 bases separated the two germline ends. CDR3 bases: TGTGCCAGCAGTGACCACGCCTCGCGGGCCTACAATGAGCAGTTCTTC. This gives the protein CASSDHASRAYNEQFF. Full variable domain (rest looked up from reference TRBV2 and TRBJ2-1): EPEVTQTPSHQVTQMGQEVILRCVPISNHLYFYWYRQILGQKVEFLVSFYNNEISEKSEIFDDQFSVERPDGSNFTLKIRSTKLEDSAMYFCASSDHASRAYNEQFFGPGTRLTVL.

V usage is TRBV2 and J usage is TRBJ2-1; the match to TRBD1 covers 9 bases. Per the germline V gene, CDR1 is SNHLY and CDR2 is FYNNEI. With 6 bases clipped from V and 2 bases from J, the junction kept 5 bases outside the gene matches. The CDR3 contains 15 residues. This CDR3 is CASRRDREAYNEQFF. Here the CDR3 DNA reads TGTGCCAGCAGGCGGGACAGGGAGGCCTACAATGAGCAGTTCTTC.

The genes are TRBV10-3 and TRBJ2-7; either TRBD1 or TRBD2 may supply D (6 bases each). This CDR3 comprises 12 residues. Germline values: CDR1 ENHRY, CDR2 SYGVKD. V was cut by 9 bases and J by 3 bases, with 12 bases left in between. CDR3 coding DNA: TGTGCCATGCGGGACAACCTCTACGAGCAGTACTTC. Encoded protein: CAMRDNLYEQYF.

This clone was detected once. CDR3 nucleotide sequence: TGTGCCAGCAGGGACGACACAGGGGGCACAGATACGCAGTATTTT. It encodes CASRDDTGGTDTQYF. This rearrangement joins TRBV25-1 to TRBJ2-3; 7 positions agree with TRBD1. There are 15 residues in the CDR3. V shed 6 bases, J shed 1 base, and the junction held 7 bases outside the gene matches. Germline V lookup: CDR1 MGHDK, CDR2 SYGVNS.